This TCR beta chain comes out of a study of shared clonotypes between healthy human individuals. Only one count was recorded for this clone. Naive CD8 cells lacked CD45RO and underwent positive selection for CCR7, leaving out terminally differentiated effector memory CD45RA+ cells. With 0 bases removed from V and 3 bases from J, the gap between germline ends came to 17 bases. The CDR3 contains 16 residues. Germline CDR1 reads GTSNPN; CDR2 reads SVGIG (reference sequence). Sequenced by immunoSEQ multiplex PCR; TCRdb stores in-frame clones only, minus some. The sample consists of 550,000 to 750,000 clones, 95% to 96% of them appearing once.

Sequences were obtained from naive CD8+ T cells sorted from blood. This receptor was obtained from a woman aged 25 to 39 in good health. The V call is TRBV30, the J call TRBJ2-5, with D possibly matching TRBD2 (5 bases). CDR3 protein: CAWSVRAHGVKETQYF. DNA for the CDR3: TGTGCCTGGAGTGTACGGGCTCACGGGGTAAAAGAGACCCAGTACTTC.